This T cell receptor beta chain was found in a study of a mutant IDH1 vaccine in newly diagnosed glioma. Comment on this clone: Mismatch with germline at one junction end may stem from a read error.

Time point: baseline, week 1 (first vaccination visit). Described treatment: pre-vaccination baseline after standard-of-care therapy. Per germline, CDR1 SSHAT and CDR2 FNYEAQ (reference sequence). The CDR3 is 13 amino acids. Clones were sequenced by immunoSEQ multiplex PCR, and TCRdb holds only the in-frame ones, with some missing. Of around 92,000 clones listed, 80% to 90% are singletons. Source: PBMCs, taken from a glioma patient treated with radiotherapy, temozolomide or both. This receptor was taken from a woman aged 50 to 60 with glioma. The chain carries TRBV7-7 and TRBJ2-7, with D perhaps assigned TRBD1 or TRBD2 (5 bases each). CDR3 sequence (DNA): TGTGCTAGCAGCTTAGGGGCGGGTACCGAGCAGTACTTC. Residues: CASSLGAGTEQYF.